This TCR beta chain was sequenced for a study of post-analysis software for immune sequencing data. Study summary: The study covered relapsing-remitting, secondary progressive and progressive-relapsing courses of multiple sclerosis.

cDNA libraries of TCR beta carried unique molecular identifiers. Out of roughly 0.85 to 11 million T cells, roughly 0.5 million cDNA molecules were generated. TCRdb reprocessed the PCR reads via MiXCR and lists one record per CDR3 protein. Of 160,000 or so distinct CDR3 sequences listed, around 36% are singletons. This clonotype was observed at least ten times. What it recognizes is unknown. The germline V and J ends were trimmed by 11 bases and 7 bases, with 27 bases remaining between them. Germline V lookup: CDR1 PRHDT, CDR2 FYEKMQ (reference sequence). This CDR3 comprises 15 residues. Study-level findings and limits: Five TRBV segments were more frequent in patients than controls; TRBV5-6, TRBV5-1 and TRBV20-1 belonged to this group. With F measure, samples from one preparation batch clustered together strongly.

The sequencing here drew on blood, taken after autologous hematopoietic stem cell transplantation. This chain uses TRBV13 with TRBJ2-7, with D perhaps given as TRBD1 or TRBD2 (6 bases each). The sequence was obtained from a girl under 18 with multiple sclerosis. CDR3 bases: TGTGCCTGCTCTATGGGGGGCCTCAATTCGGGTGAGCAGTACTTC. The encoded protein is CACSMGGLNSGEQYF.